These T cell receptor beta chains were read from a single sample in a study of T cell repertoires in cytomegalovirus infection. The antigens of these receptors remain unknown. TCRdb itself ran the reads through MiXCR, one entry per CDR3 protein. The sample shows around 500,000 distinct CDR3 sequences, 42% of them seen only once. This sample comprised cultured PBMCs, obtained from culture after CMV antigen stimulation. These receptors all stem from a human donor in good health (CMV status not recorded). Some clones in this sample may be carry-over from other donors' samples. Each CDR3 is given without its conserved first and last residue. The order of the fields is CDR3 protein, V gene, J gene.

cdr3_aa: ATSRGTGWEQY
v_call: TRBV15
j_call: TRBJ2-7

cdr3_aa: ASSLAGDGNEKLF
v_call: TRBV7-6
j_call: TRBJ1-4

cdr3_aa: ASSSGTSGTNEQF
v_call: TRBV5-4
j_call: TRBJ2-1

cdr3_aa: ATHRGLDQPQH
v_call: TRBV10-3
j_call: TRBJ1-5

cdr3_aa: ASSLVGGAGYT
v_call: TRBV7-2
j_call: TRBJ1-2

cdr3_aa: ASSTDRDGNTIY
v_call: TRBV7-9
j_call: TRBJ1-3

cdr3_aa: ASSLGQLMNYGYT
v_call: TRBV5-4
j_call: TRBJ1-2

cdr3_aa: ASSLAGGRNTQY
v_call: TRBV12-3/TRBV12-4
j_call: TRBJ2-3

cdr3_aa: ASSQDSSNEQF
v_call: TRBV3-1
j_call: TRBJ2-1

cdr3_aa: ASSRRTGSSYEQY
v_call: TRBV7-8
j_call: TRBJ2-7

cdr3_aa: ASSQTLGTAMNTEAF
v_call: TRBV18
j_call: TRBJ1-1

cdr3_aa: ASNPTPSSYNEQF
v_call: TRBV2
j_call: TRBJ2-1